The 13 T cell receptor beta chains presented below share a single source sample, sequenced in a study of shared clonotypes between healthy human individuals. TCRdb's copy holds only in-frame clones and misses some; the assay was immunoSEQ multiplex PCR. The sample holds roughly 500,000 clones, 79% seen once. The sequenced sample was PBMCs. Every receptor here comes from a woman in her thirties or forties in good health. Some clones in this sample may be carry-over from other donors' samples.

The chain carries TRBV9 and TRBJ2-7, with 9 bases matching TRBD1. With V trimmed by 7 bases and J by 4 bases, 9 bases remained unmatched. Germline V gene data show CDR1 as SGDLS and CDR2 as YYNGEE. The CDR3 has 14 residues. CDR3 nucleotides: TGTGCCAGCGGTCGGGGACAGGGTTCTTACGAGCAGTACTTC. As protein: CASGRGQGSYEQYF.

The sample holds one count of this clone. V is TRBV11-3 and J is TRBJ2-1, with 13 nucleotides matching TRBD2. Germline CDR1 SGHNT, CDR2 YENEEA. The CDR3 is 15 amino acids. Trimming at V came to 6 bases and at J to 8 bases, leaving 7 bases not matched to a gene. CDR3 in amino acids: CASSTRTSGSDEQFF. CDR3 DNA sequence: TGTGCCAGCAGTACGCGGACTAGCGGGAGCGATGAGCAGTTCTTC.

The chain recombines TRBV5-1 with TRBJ2-1, with 11 bases matching TRBD2. V was pared by 4 bases and J by 7 bases, with 7 bases of the junction left unmatched. The CDR3 runs to 15 residues. Germline lookup yields CDR1 SGHRS and CDR2 YFSETQ. CDR3 bases: TGCGCCAGCAGCGTAGTAGCGGGAGGGCAGAATGAGCAGTTCTTC. Protein sequence: CASSVVAGGQNEQFF.

The chain is built from TRBV10-3 and TRBJ2-2; D remains ambiguous. V lost 2 bases and J lost 6, with 4 bases in between. The CDR3 is 12 amino acids. The germline gives CDR1 ENHRY, CDR2 SYGVKD. This CDR3 reads CAISEGSGELFF. CDR3 nucleotides: TGTGCCATCAGTGAGGGGTCCGGGGAGCTGTTTTTT.

This clone was counted a few times. The rearrangement uses TRBV6-4 and TRBJ2-3, with 10 positions matching TRBD2. CDR3 length equals 16 residues. Germline V gene sequence: CDR1 MRHNA, CDR2 SNTAGT. After removal of 0 bases from V and 4 bases from J, the junction contained 4 bases not matched to a gene. The DNA of the CDR3 is TGTGCCAGCAGTGACTCTGGAGCGGGAGGGGCAGATACGCAGTATTTT. Translating it yields CASSDSGAGGADTQYF.

CDR3 sequence: CASSFAGPYNEQFF. CDR3 bases: TGTGCCAGCAGCTTCGCGGGACCCTACAATGAGCAGTTCTTC. The rearrangement joins TRBV7-3 to TRBJ2-1, with D tentatively TRBD2 (6 bases). The CDR3 spans 14 residues. The germline CDR1 and CDR2 sequences are SGHTA and FQGTGA. V was trimmed by 3 bases and J by 2 bases, leaving 8 bases between them.

This clone was recorded once. This chain uses TRBV5-5 with TRBJ1-4; D call uncertain. The CDR3 consists of 14 residues. Trimming stripped 3 bases from V and 0 bases from J, with 6 bases between. The germline gives CDR1 SGHKS, CDR2 YYEKEE (reference sequence). In DNA, the CDR3 is TGTGCCAGCAGCTCCGAGGCAACTAATGAAAAACTGTTTTTT. Protein product: CASSSEATNEKLFF.

Note on this clone: Additional DNA sequences in this sample encode the identical CDR3. The V and J genes are TRBV28 and TRBJ1-5; D is undetermined. The CDR3 has 14 residues. The V end was cut by 0 bases, the J end by 0 bases, with 3 bases between. CDR1 MDHEN and CDR2 SYDVKM come from the germline V gene. Here the CDR3 DNA reads TGTGCCAGCAGTTTATGGGGTAGCAATCAGCCCCAGCATTTT. This translates into CASSLWGSNQPQHF.

This clone turned up a few times. V and J are TRBV28 and TRBJ2-7; tentatively, D is TRBD2 (5 bases). The CDR3 loop spans 15 amino acids. Germline lookup yields CDR1 MDHEN and CDR2 SYDVKM. The ends were cut back, 6 bases at V and 4 bases at J, with 19 bases in the middle. The chain's CDR3 is CASSQGGPDPYEQYF. CDR3 nucleotide sequence: TGTGCCAGCAGCCAAGGAGGACCAGACCCTTACGAGCAGTACTTC.

This clone was seen only once. The genes are TRBV19 and TRBJ2-5; the match to TRBD2 covers 9 bases. CDR3 size: 15 residues. Germline CDR1 and CDR2: LNHDA and SQIVND (reference sequence). Germline trimming cut 2 bases from V and 2 bases from J; bases unmatched to any gene: 3. DNA of the CDR3: TGTGCCAGTAGTATACCTAGCGGGAAGCAAGAGACCCAGTACTTC. Residues: CASSIPSGKQETQYF.

The chain carries TRBV9 and TRBJ2-6, with 8 positions matching TRBD2. The CDR3 has 18 amino acids. Germline-derived CDR1 and CDR2 are SGDLS and YYNGEE. After removal of 1 base from V and 4 bases from J, the junction contained 10 bases not matched to a gene. CDR3: CASSVTGTRGSGANVLTF. In DNA, the CDR3 is TGTGCCAGCAGCGTAACCGGGACTAGGGGCTCGGGGGCCAACGTCCTGACTTTC.

This chain uses TRBV27 with TRBJ1-2; D not certain. From germline, CDR1 is MNHEY and CDR2 SMNVEV (reference sequence). The CDR3 consists of 14 residues. Trimming stripped 2 bases from V and 5 bases from J, with 12 bases between. CDR3 protein: CASSLLPLRYGYTF. CDR3 nucleotide sequence: TGTGCCAGCAGTTTACTCCCATTGCGGTATGGCTACACCTTC.

The chain combines TRBV5-1 with TRBJ1-4, with 7 positions matching TRBD1. Germline-derived CDR1 and CDR2 are SGHRS and YFSETQ. This CDR3 is 14 amino acids long. V lost 4 bases and J lost 7; bases outside the gene matches: 7. The CDR3 sequence: CASSPGTVGEKLFF. CDR3 nucleotides: TGCGCCAGCAGCCCCGGGACAGTAGGTGAAAAACTGTTTTTT.